The T cell receptor (beta chain) under discussion was sequenced for a study of response to subunit inactivated influenza vaccine. Overall study results and limits: The study's authors posited that every seasonal influenza vaccination enlists few new T cells.

In TCRdb, the RT-PCR reads were re-called with MiXCR into one record per CDR3 protein. The sample has some 600,000 distinct CDR3 sequences; around 13% are singletons. About this clonotype itself: Its antigen is not identified.

The CDR3 contains 13 residues. V gave up 2 bases and J gave up 8 bases, with 13 bases separating them. Germline V gene sequence: CDR1 SGHRS, CDR2 YFSETQ. This chain links TRBV5-1 with TRBJ1-2, with no clear D. The TCR originated in a man aged 45-60 years who received an inactivated influenza vaccine. Sample: PBMCs from blood, taken 14 days before vaccination. The CDR3: CASSFPEQFGYTF. For the CDR3, the DNA is TGCGCCAGCAGCTTCCCAGAACAGTTCGGCTACACCTTC.